This T cell receptor beta chain appears in the sequencing data of a study of identical twins (dated by TCRdb to the mid-2010s). In terms of the full investigation: To test whether fetal clonotypes persist, the study used deep sequencing on TCR alpha and beta repertoires from monozygotic twins, unrelated adults of various ages, and cord blood. Replicate twin experiments were performed at different times using different library preparation protocols to rule out contamination.

Library preparation employed 5' RACE. Sequencing instrument: Illumina HiSeq 2000. Template switching introduced a universal primer binding site; the final cDNA contained a unique molecular identifier, enabling accurate counting of TCR cDNA molecules. Specific primers in the conserved constant-segment region were used to synthesize first-strand cDNA for the TCR alpha and beta chains. Each cDNA library was double barcoded, with a SMART-Mk sample barcode plus Illumina barcodes, to control for contamination. TruSeq adapter sequences and Illumina sample barcodes were added in two successive PCR steps. Sequencing of the TCR alpha and beta cDNA libraries was done on the Illumina HiSeq platform using custom primers. Under the source paper's analysis protocol: Unique molecular identifiers were extracted from raw reads with MiGEC, and CDR3 positions were determined with MiXCR. Recombination models were inferred per individual with the repgenHMM and IGoR tools using an EM algorithm. The tcR package in R was used for shared clonotype analysis, with sharing normalized by the product of cloneset sizes. To study raw recombination free of thymic and clonal selection effects, out-of-frame nonproductive sequences were analyzed. The public reads were reanalyzed by TCRdb: fastp trimming at Q25, MiXCR alignment, in-frame beta chains only. Rows with a matching CDR3 protein are joined into one entry that keeps the most common DNA and genes. The V and J calls and clone size come from TCRdb's table, not from the authors' own analysis. Within this sample are about 690,000 distinct CDR3 sequences, with around 6% of them counted one time only. 1.5% to 2% of the sample lies in the top ten.

This clonotype has just a few counts. Its cognate antigen has yet to be identified. No qualities accompany the bases; no much larger clone lies one base away. The cysteine opens and the phenylalanine closes a CDR3 of 16 amino acids. The entry retains the CDR3 DNA only, 48 bases that are in frame from base 1. As encoded in the germline V gene (reference sequence), CDR1 is SGHKS while CDR2 is YYEKEE. Ends trimmed: V by 4 bases, J by 6 bases; bases unmatched to a gene: 9. Study-wide findings and limitations: In monozygotic twins, recombination models systematically underestimated out-of-frame TCR alpha sharing, but the models matched the sharing seen between unrelated individuals. Abundant cord blood beta clonotypes carried fewer insertions; young adult naive repertoires showed a weaker similar trend, while memory repertoires showed none. In beta out-of-frame sequences, excess twin sharing was weaker, because having fewer shared sequences lowered the signal-to-noise ratio. Compared with coincidental sharing between unrelated individuals, out-of-frame TCR alpha sequences shared between twins showed an excess of sequences with low generation probability. Invariant T cells such as MAIT and iNKT could partly confound zero-insertion analyses, although diverse VJ usage argued against such confounding for most clonotypes. Because the same donors could not be followed over many years, the conclusions depended on cross-sectional statistical analysis.

Every donor in the study was a healthy Caucasian. The study also sequenced three unrelated non-twin adults: a male aged 18 to 29, a male aged 50 to 59 and a female aged 50 to 59. Miltenyi CD45RO+ enrichment and human naive T-cell isolation kits were used to isolate memory (CD45RO+) and naive T cells from PBMC. The origin of this receptor is a man in his late teens or twenties in good health. The chain employs TRBV5-5 and TRBJ2-1, with 11 bases aligning to TRBD1. Sequenced material: naive T cells sorted from blood. The cell subset or site label, read with the paper, signifies: cells isolated with a human naive T-cell isolation kit. The CDR3: CASSPSDRGRFNEQFF. The nucleotides are TGTGCCAGCAGCCCCTCGGACAGGGGGCGTTTCAATGAGCAGTTCTTC.